This T cell receptor (beta chain) was obtained from a study of T-cell reconstitution after alpha-beta-depleted transplantation in children (dated by TCRdb to about 2016). About the full investigation: Using TCR repertoire profiling, the study quantitatively followed how T-cell immune reconstitution unfolded in children after TCRalphabeta/CD19-depleted allogeneic hematopoietic cell transplantation.

Trimming accounts for 7 bases at V and 5 bases at J, while the number of junction bases matched to no gene is 7. Inclusive of the bounding cysteine and phenylalanine, the CDR3 is 15 residues long. The DNA shown is the 45-base CDR3, in frame from base 1. Reading the germline V gene gives CDR1 SQVTM and CDR2 ANQGSEA. This clonotype was picked up a small number of times. Its antigen is still unknown. No much larger clone exists at a distance of one base, and base qualities are not known. Libraries were prepared through PCR. Sequencing used an Illumina HiSeq 2500. To normalize quantification of the TCRbeta repertoire, the TCR libraries were built with molecular barcoding that relied on unique molecular identifiers. TCRdb trimmed public reads at Q25 via fastp, called clones via MiXCR and kept in-frame beta chains. Rows are unified per CDR3 protein, each entry keeping the most common DNA and genes. A total of a few hundred thousand distinct CDR3 sequences appear in this sample, 9.5% to 13% of them only once. Roughly 5.1% of the sample is held by the ten biggest clonotypes.

The rearranged chain carries TRBV29-1 and TRBJ2-1; the central 14 bases match TRBD2. The TCR was taken from a human donor who donated a stem cell graft to a child with acute myeloid leukemia. This specimen consisted of PBMCs from the stem cell graft donor, obtained from the stem cell graft. CDR3 region: CSASRLAGGDNEQFF. The DNA is as follows: TGCAGCGCGTCCCGACTAGCGGGAGGGGACAATGAGCAGTTCTTC.